The 10 T cell receptor beta chains in this list originate from one sample, sequenced in a study of CD8+CD57+ T cells in acquired aplastic anemia. TCR beta VDJ and CDR3 profiling used genomic DNA as template. TCRdb re-called the reads through MiXCR, storing one row per CDR3 protein. The table lists about 220,000 distinct CDR3 sequences, roughly 35% of them singletons. Sequences were obtained from sorted CD4+, CD8+, or CD8+CD57+ T cells (not recorded which) from PBMCs. The receptor source for this set is a human donor in good health, serving as a control.

This rearrangement joins TRBV29-1 to TRBJ1-2, with D possibly being TRBD1 (5 bases). Germline lookup yields CDR1 SQVTM and CDR2 ANQGSEA. Between the trimmed V and J ends, which lost 5 bases and 7 bases, there was a span of 11 bases. CDR3 length: 11 amino acids. CDR3 sequence reads: CSVLWGFGYTF. In DNA form, the CDR3 reads TGCAGCGTTCTTTGGGGCTTTGGCTACACCTTC.

Many counts were recorded for this clonotype. V usage is TRBV5-8 and J usage is TRBJ2-7; no definite D call. Germline loops: CDR1 SGHTS, CDR2 YDEGEE. The CDR3 runs to 14 residues. V was shortened by 1 base and J by 2 bases, with 10 bases between the two germline ends. CDR3 loop: CASSLWALTYEQYF. CDR3 coding DNA: TGTGCCAGCAGCTTGTGGGCGCTAACCTACGAGCAGTACTTC.

The CDR3: CASSLGGGSSPEKLFF. CDR3 in DNA: TGTGCCAGCAGCTTAGGGGGGGGCTCCTCTCCTGAAAAACTGTTTTTT. The chain has TRBV11-2 and TRBJ1-4, with D possibly being TRBD1 (6 bases). The CDR3 has 16 residues. V was shortened by 1 base and J by 7 bases, with 16 bases between the two germline ends. The germline V gene has CDR1 SGHAT and CDR2 FQNNGV.

This clonotype appeared many times. This chain joins TRBV2 and TRBJ2-5; D ambiguous. In germline, CDR1 is SNHLY, CDR2 FYNNEI. V lost 8 bases, J lost 5 bases, and 12 bases lay in between. The CDR3 has 12 residues. CDR3 region: CASCTAPETQYF. The CDR3 region has the DNA TGTGCCAGCTGCACTGCACCCGAGACCCAGTACTTC.

The chain combines TRBV12-3 or TRBV12-4 with TRBJ2-7; a weak D match, TRBD1 (6 bases). The CDR3 totals 13 residues. Trimming left V 6 bases short and J 5 bases short, with 14 bases between. CDR3 sequence reads: CASRPGHLHEQYF. CDR3 nucleotide sequence: TGTGCCAGCAGACCGGGACACCTCCACGAGCAGTACTTC.

This clonotype was found once. The chain links TRBV10-2 to TRBJ1-5; D gene uncertain. V lost 3 bases, J lost 4 bases, and 10 bases lay in between. There are 14 residues in the CDR3. Germline V gene sequence: CDR1 WSHSY, CDR2 SAAADI. The CDR3 region is CASSESERNQPQHF. The CDR3 DNA is TGCGCCAGCAGTGAATCGGAAAGGAATCAGCCCCAGCATTTT.

V is TRBV30 and J is TRBJ1-5; no firm D call. From germline, CDR1 is GTSNPN and CDR2 SVGIG (reference sequence). This CDR3 has 12 amino acids. Between the trimmed V and J ends, which lost 3 bases and 5 bases, there was a span of 8 bases. The DNA of the CDR3 is TGTGCCTGGAGAGTGGGTGATCAGCCCCAGCATTTT. Protein: CAWRVGDQPQHF.

This clonotype was seen many times. This sequence joins TRBV20-1 and TRBJ1-2; 9 bases are a match to TRBD1. V gave up 6 bases and J gave up 6 bases; unmatched junction bases: 14. Germline V gene lookup returns CDR1 DFQATT and CDR2 SNEGSKA (reference sequence). The CDR3 spans 15 residues. CDR3 DNA sequence: TGCAGTGCCCGAGACAGGGGGTACTCAACCCATGGCTACACCTTC. Translated: CSARDRGYSTHGYTF.

With regard to this clonotype: This clone may be a read error of a much larger clone one base away. The final CDR3 position lacks the conserved phenylalanine or tryptophan, pointing to a likely read error. The V call is TRBV10-3, the J call TRBJ2-7, with D possibly TRBD1 on 6 matching bases. Per germline, CDR1 ENHRY and CDR2 SYGVKD. This CDR3 has 12 amino acids. CDR3 bases: TGTGCCAGCAGTTTCTATAGGGGGGAGCAGTACCTC. Translating it yields CASSFYRGEQYL.

This clonotype was counted at least ten times. The chain carries TRBV7-3 and TRBJ1-1; D is uncertain. CDR1 and CDR2 (germline): SGHTA, FQGTGA. Trimming took off 3 bases at V and 3 bases at J, with 8 bases between the two ends. This CDR3 comprises 13 residues. The chain's CDR3 is CASSFQPYTEAFF. CDR3 in DNA: TGTGCCAGCAGCTTCCAGCCGTACACTGAAGCTTTCTTT.